This T cell receptor (beta chain) was sequenced for a study of T-cell memory formation after mild COVID-19. Broader study findings: Clones that shrank (day 15 to 85) were balanced CD4/CD8, whereas later expanders leaned CD4+. The main location of contracting CD4+ clones was CM and EM, and that of contracting CD8+ clones was EMRA.

To note about this clonotype: The antigen is not known.

The TCR alpha and TCR beta cDNA libraries, bearing sample barcodes and UMIs, were generated by 5'RACE using constant-segment primers. TCRdb re-called the 5' RACE reads through MiXCR, storing one row per CDR3 protein. The sample lists about 470,000 distinct CDR3 sequences; around a quarter were seen once. Germline lookup yields CDR1 DFQATT and CDR2 SNEGSKA (reference sequence). The CDR3 sequence is 16 residues long. V lost 3 bases, J lost 0 bases, and 8 bases stayed unmatched. This TCR derives from an adult woman who had mild COVID-19 (a few samples of this study predate the infection). Cell type and time point are not known. The sequenced sample was PBMCs or a T cell subset sorted from them (not recorded which). This chain connects TRBV20-1 to TRBJ1-5, with 7 bases identical to TRBD1. This chain's CDR3 is CSAREEHRGSNQPQHF. The DNA of the CDR3 is TGCAGTGCTAGGGAAGAACACAGGGGTAGCAATCAGCCCCAGCATTTT.